These T cell receptor beta chains were read from a single sample in a study of Ad26.COV2.S vaccination and SARS-CoV-2 variants. TCRdb's table, derived via immunoSEQ multiplex PCR, lists solely in-frame clones and lacks some. The sample includes a few hundred thousand clones, about nine tenths of them seen just once. Sequenced here: peripheral blood, sampled in a trial of Ad26.COV2.S vaccine versus placebo. Source of these receptors: a person aged 18-65 years who received the Ad26.COV2.S COVID-19 vaccine or a placebo. Both conserved end residues are part of each CDR3. The order of the fields is V gene, J gene, clone size, D gene, CDR3 protein, CDR3 DNA. D genes are given only for firm matches. Clone size is shown for a subset of rows, as once, few, many or a class of expanded clone.

TRBV20-1	TRBJ2-7	NA	TRBD1	CSASPPGQGNEQYF	TGCAGTGCTAGTCCCCCTGGACAGGGGAACGAGCAGTACTTC
TRBV14	TRBJ2-1	NA	NA	CASSQTVILSNEQFF	TGTGCCAGCAGCCAAACCGTTATTCTGAGTAATGAGCAGTTCTTC
TRBV4-2	TRBJ1-2	NA	TRBD1	CASSQDIGVGTGNGYTF	TGTGCCAGCAGCCAAGATATCGGGGTCGGGACAGGGAATGGCTACACCTTC
TRBV19	TRBJ1-4	NA	TRBD1	CASSPLRGPNEKLFF	TGTGCCAGTAGTCCCCTCAGGGGGCCTAATGAAAAACTGTTTTTT
TRBV13	TRBJ2-3	NA	TRBD1	CASSADRVSTDTQYF	TGTGCCAGCAGCGCGGACAGGGTGAGCACAGATACGCAGTATTTT
TRBV6-1	TRBJ2-2	NA	NA	CASSEASGRSTGELFF	TGTGCCAGCAGTGAAGCCTCGGGGCGAAGCACCGGGGAGCTGTTTTTT
TRBV6-5	TRBJ1-5	few	NA	CASSYSTGAQPQHF	TGTGCCAGCAGTTACTCTACTGGAGCTCAGCCCCAGCATTTT
TRBV5-4	TRBJ1-1	NA	NA	CASNSLEGRSTEAFF	TGTGCCAGCAACTCCCTGGAGGGGCGAAGCACTGAAGCTTTCTTT
TRBV24-1	TRBJ2-1	once	TRBD2	CATTTPLAGGPHEQFF	TGTGCCACCACAACCCCCCTAGCGGGGGGGCCACATGAGCAGTTCTTC
TRBV9	TRBJ1-3	NA	TRBD1	CASSVQGAGDTIYF	TGTGCCAGCAGCGTACAGGGGGCCGGGGACACCATATATTTT
TRBV5-1	TRBJ2-7	once	TRBD2	CASSLTSGGEYEQYF	TGCGCCAGCAGCTTGACTAGCGGGGGAGAATACGAGCAGTACTTC
TRBV5-1	TRBJ1-5	NA	NA	CAPGGAPSNQPQHF	TGCGCCCCGGGGGGGGCCCCTAGCAATCAGCCCCAGCATTTT
TRBV7-9	TRBJ1-2	NA	TRBD1	CASSWTGNGYTF	TGTGCCAGCAGCTGGACAGGGAACGGCTACACCTTC
TRBV7-3	TRBJ2-2	few	TRBD2	CASTRLAGATGELFF	TGTGCCAGCACCCGTTTAGCGGGGGCCACCGGGGAGCTGTTTTTT
TRBV4-3	TRBJ1-1	NA	NA	CASSQVWIGDTEAFF	TGCGCCAGCAGCCAAGTGTGGATTGGGGACACTGAAGCTTTCTTT
TRBV6-4	TRBJ2-1	NA	NA	CASSDGSGSYNEQFF	TGTGCCAGCAGTGATGGCAGCGGCTCCTACAATGAGCAGTTCTTC
TRBV29-1	TRBJ2-3	NA	TRBD2	CSVDSGESTDTQYF	TGCAGCGTGGATAGCGGGGAGAGCACAGATACGCAGTATTTT
TRBV12-3/TRBV12-4	TRBJ2-7	NA	NA	CASSPSSYEQYF	TGTGCCAGCAGTCCTTCCTCCTACGAGCAGTACTTC
TRBV5-4	TRBJ1-2	NA	TRBD1	CASSLGQGRNYGYTF	TGTGCCAGCAGCTTGGGACAGGGGAGAAACTATGGCTACACCTTC
TRBV18	TRBJ1-1	NA	NA	CASSPPTYTEGGADTEAFF	TGTGCCAGCTCACCACCAACCTATACTGAGGGGGGGGCGGACACTGAAGCTTTCTTT
TRBV5-1	TRBJ2-6	NA	NA	CASSWAYSGANVLTF	TGCGCCAGCAGCTGGGCCTACTCTGGGGCCAACGTCCTGACTTTC
TRBV19	TRBJ1-5	NA	NA	CASSIARGSNQPQHF	TGTGCCAGTAGTATAGCCCGGGGGAGCAATCAGCCCCAGCATTTT
TRBV3-1/TRBV3-2	TRBJ2-1	NA	TRBD2	CASSTGTSGGDEQFF	TGTGCCAGCAGCACCGGGACTAGCGGGGGGGATGAGCAGTTCTTC
TRBV19	TRBJ1-5	NA	NA	CASRNYRARNQPQHF	TGTGCCAGTAGGAATTACAGGGCCCGCAATCAGCCCCAGCATTTT
TRBV5-8	TRBJ2-2	NA	NA	CASVLTANTGELFF	TGTGCCAGCGTCTTGACTGCGAACACCGGGGAGCTGTTTTTT
TRBV3-1/TRBV3-2	TRBJ2-7	NA	NA	CASTRAGGVGEQYF	TGTGCCAGCACTAGAGCCGGAGGAGTGGGGGAGCAGTACTTC
TRBV7-9	TRBJ1-3	NA	NA	CASSGEQGTGNTIYF	TGTGCCAGCAGCGGAGAGCAGGGAACTGGAAACACCATATATTTT
TRBV7-9	TRBJ1-2	NA	NA	CASRDGSGYGYTF	TGTGCCAGCAGGGACGGGTCGGGCTATGGCTACACCTTC
TRBV9	TRBJ2-2	NA	NA	CASSLSGGGTGELFF	TGTGCCAGCAGCCTCTCAGGGGGGGGCACCGGGGAGCTGTTTTTT
TRBV15	TRBJ2-7	NA	NA	CATSSGTSYEQYF	TGTGCCACCAGCAGCGGGACCTCCTACGAGCAGTACTTC
TRBV11-2	TRBJ1-1	NA	NA	CASSLDLGAGEAFF	TGTGCCAGCAGCTTAGATTTGGGGGCGGGGGAAGCTTTCTTT
TRBV3-1/TRBV3-2	TRBJ2-5	NA	TRBD2	CASSQEAGGETQYF	TGTGCCAGCAGCCAAGAGGCGGGGGGAGAGACCCAGTACTTC
TRBV7-8	TRBJ1-6	NA	NA	CASSLAHENSPLHF	TGTGCCAGCAGCTTAGCCCACGAGAATTCACCCCTCCACTTT
TRBV27	TRBJ2-4	NA	NA	CASSSSFTRLIQYF	TGTGCCAGCAGTTCCTCATTTACTAGGCTGATTCAGTACTTC
TRBV5-1	TRBJ2-7	once	NA	CASSLRSASGEQYF	TGCGCCAGCAGCTTGAGAAGTGCGTCGGGGGAGCAGTACTTC
TRBV6-2/TRBV6-3	TRBJ1-1	NA	NA	CASSSTGEAFF	TGTGCCAGCAGTTCGACAGGTGAAGCTTTCTTT
TRBV5-4	TRBJ1-2	NA	TRBD1	CASSWGQGINYGYTF	TGTGCCAGCAGCTGGGGACAGGGGATTAACTATGGCTACACCTTC
TRBV7-2	TRBJ2-7	NA	TRBD2	CASSLSLGGVPYEQYF	TGTGCCAGCAGCTTATCGCTGGGGGGGGTACCCTACGAGCAGTACTTC
TRBV4-3	TRBJ2-5	NA	NA	CASSQGFSGHFQETQYF	TGCGCCAGCAGCCAAGGATTTTCGGGACACTTCCAAGAGACCCAGTACTTC
TRBV12-3/TRBV12-4	TRBJ1-4	NA	NA	CASSSDRKEKLFF	TGTGCCAGCAGTTCGGACCGGAAGGAAAAACTGTTTTTT
TRBV28	TRBJ1-2	NA	NA	CASSSSGAGRDYGYTF	TGTGCCAGCAGTTCCTCCGGGGCCGGCAGGGATTATGGCTACACCTTC
TRBV6-5	TRBJ2-3	once	TRBD1	CASRPPGQITDTQYF	TGTGCCAGCAGGCCGCCGGGACAGATCACAGATACGCAGTATTTT
TRBV5-1	TRBJ1-4	NA	NA	CASSGGQFEKLFF	TGCGCCAGCAGCGGGGGACAATTTGAAAAACTGTTTTTT
TRBV5-1	TRBJ1-6	once	NA	CASSLGQGLNSPLHF	TGCGCCAGCAGCTTGGGGCAGGGGCTGAATTCACCCCTCCACTTT
TRBV5-1	TRBJ1-1	NA	NA	CASSLEYSDWGGEAFF	TGCGCCAGCAGCTTGGAGTATAGCGATTGGGGAGGTGAAGCTTTCTTT
TRBV10-3	TRBJ1-2	NA	NA	CAISESLHTNYGYTF	TGTGCCATCAGTGAGTCGCTGCACACGAACTATGGCTACACCTTC
TRBV6-1	TRBJ2-7	few	TRBD1	CASSFRTGLEQYF	TGTGCCAGCAGTTTTCGGACAGGGCTCGAGCAGTACTTC
TRBV7-9	TRBJ1-1	NA	TRBD1	CASSRDRRTEAFF	TGTGCCAGCAGCCGGGACAGGCGGACTGAAGCTTTCTTT
TRBV5-1	TRBJ2-7	NA	NA	CASSLGRDYEQYF	TGCGCCAGCAGCTTGGGCAGGGATTACGAGCAGTACTTC
TRBV6-5	TRBJ2-1	NA	NA	CASSYGDGEQFF	TGTGCCAGCAGTTACGGGGACGGGGAGCAGTTCTTC
TRBV5-6	TRBJ1-2	NA	NA	CASSFDWDRNGYTF	TGTGCCAGCAGCTTTGATTGGGACCGCAATGGCTACACCTTC
TRBV19	TRBJ1-1	NA	NA	CASSIYGNEAFF	TGTGCCAGTAGTATTTACGGGAATGAAGCTTTCTTT
TRBV5-5	TRBJ1-4	NA	TRBD1	CASSLAGQGIEKLFF	TGTGCCAGCAGCTTGGCGGGACAGGGTATTGAAAAACTGTTTTTT